The clone carrying this T cell receptor beta chain came up many times. Its specificity is unknown. The germline gives CDR1 DFQATT, CDR2 SNEGSKA (reference sequence). V was trimmed by 3 bases and J by 5 bases, leaving 13 bases between them. This CDR3 has 13 residues. Arm-PCR of CDR3 regions with iRepertoire HTBI primers generated TCR beta libraries. TCRdb analysed the multiplex PCR reads with MiXCR anew, one entry per CDR3 protein. In the table there are a few hundred thousand distinct CDR3 sequences, 23% of which are singletons. Time point noted: persistent/refractory GD, antithyroid drugs over 5 years with positive TRAb. Isolated PBMC RNA provided the starting material for the TCR library. These data come from a study of regulatory T cells in long-lasting Graves disease. Study-wide results and limits: Compared with new cases, persistent Graves' patients showed reduced TCR diversity. Among samples with persistent disease, TRBV28, TRBJ1-2 and TRBJ2-5 were favored.

Source: peripheral blood mononuclear cells (PBMCs), taken when the disease was refractory, from a patient treated with antithyroid drugs. This clonotype originated in a female donor with Graves disease. This rearrangement joins TRBV20-1 to TRBJ1-2, with D hard to call. The CDR3 sequence is CSASLPDKYGYTF. The CDR3 bases are TGCAGTGCTAGTCTCCCAGATAAATATGGCTACACCTTC.